A single sample gave rise to the 7 T cell receptor beta chains below, sequenced in a study of response to subunit inactivated influenza vaccine. Each CDR3 protein gets one entry after TCRdb re-called the RT-PCR reads with MiXCR. The table lists approximately 520,000 distinct CDR3 sequences, 25% of them singletons, with under 2.5% in the top ten. The specimen comprised CD4+ T cells sorted from PBMCs, sampled 5 to 6 days after vaccination. Receptors originate from a man aged 50 to 59 who received an inactivated influenza vaccine.

The rearrangement links TRBV28 to TRBJ1-1; D not resolved. CDR1 and CDR2 (germline): MDHEN, SYDVKM. The V end lost 8 bases, the J end lost 9 bases, and 19 bases lay between the germline ends. This CDR3 contains 13 residues. The CDR3 sequence is CASRSHGSLKAFF. The CDR3 bases are TGTGCCAGCCGCTCACATGGGTCGCTGAAAGCTTTCTTT.

This clonotype has only a few counts. The CDR3 DNA follows: TGTGCCAGCAGTGGGACAGTCACCGGGGAGCTGTTTTTT. It encodes CASSGTVTGELFF. The rearrangement uses TRBV25-1 and TRBJ2-2, with a tentative D call TRBD1 (6 bases). V was shortened by 4 bases and J by 4 bases, with 7 bases between the two germline ends. Germline V gene sequence: CDR1 MGHDK, CDR2 SYGVNS. This CDR3 has 13 amino acids.

V is TRBV29-1 and J is TRBJ2-3; 12 bases align to TRBD2. The CDR3 consists of 15 residues. V lost 5 bases and J lost 3; bases outside the gene matches: 6. Germline CDR1 is SQVTM and CDR2 is ANQGSEA. The CDR3 spells CSVWLLAGGTDTQYF. The CDR3 DNA reads TGCAGCGTTTGGCTGCTAGCGGGAGGGACAGATACGCAGTATTTT.

This sequence joins TRBV5-1 and TRBJ2-5; D not resolved. V was pared by 0 bases and J by 5 bases, with 11 bases between. Germline CDR1 reads SGHRS; CDR2 reads YFSETQ. This CDR3 spans 14 amino acids. The CDR3 loop is CASSLGGPLETQYF. The DNA of the CDR3 is TGCGCCAGCAGCTTGGGAGGTCCACTGGAGACCCAGTACTTC.

The chain uses TRBV5-1 and TRBJ2-1; TRBD2 is a possible D gene (6 bases). Between the trimmed V and J ends, which lost 3 bases and 1 base, there was a span of 14 bases. This CDR3 is 16 amino acids long. Germline CDR1 SGHRS, CDR2 YFSETQ. The CDR3 loop is CASSYDGGGSYNEQFF. The CDR3 DNA sequence: TGCGCCAGCAGCTACGACGGCGGAGGGTCCTACAATGAGCAGTTCTTC.

This clonotype occurred many times. The J gene is TRBJ2-3, the V gene TRBV5-1; D remains ambiguous. CDR1 is SGHRS and CDR2 is YFSETQ in the germline V gene. V was cut by 1 base and J by 6 bases, with 9 bases left in between. The CDR3 runs to 13 residues. CDR3 sequence (DNA): TGCGCCAGCAGCTTGTACGATTCGGATACGCAGTATTTT. It yields the protein CASSLYDSDTQYF. The complete variable domain, with remaining parts taken from reference TRBV5-1 and TRBJ2-3, reads KAGVTQTPRYLIKTRGQQVTLSCSPISGHRSVSWYQQTPGQGLQFLFEYFSETQRNKGNFPGRFSGRQFSNSRSEMNVSTLELGDSALYLCASSLYDSDTQYFGPGTRLTVL.

The chain couples TRBV29-1 to TRBJ1-1; D is unclear. Trimming shortened V by 3 bases and J by 8 bases, and 4 bases separated the two germline ends. Looked up from germline, CDR1 is SQVTM and CDR2 is ANQGSEA. The CDR3 runs 9 residues. CDR3 bases: TGCAGCGTTGAGAGAGAAGCTTTCTTT. Its translation: CSVEREAFF.